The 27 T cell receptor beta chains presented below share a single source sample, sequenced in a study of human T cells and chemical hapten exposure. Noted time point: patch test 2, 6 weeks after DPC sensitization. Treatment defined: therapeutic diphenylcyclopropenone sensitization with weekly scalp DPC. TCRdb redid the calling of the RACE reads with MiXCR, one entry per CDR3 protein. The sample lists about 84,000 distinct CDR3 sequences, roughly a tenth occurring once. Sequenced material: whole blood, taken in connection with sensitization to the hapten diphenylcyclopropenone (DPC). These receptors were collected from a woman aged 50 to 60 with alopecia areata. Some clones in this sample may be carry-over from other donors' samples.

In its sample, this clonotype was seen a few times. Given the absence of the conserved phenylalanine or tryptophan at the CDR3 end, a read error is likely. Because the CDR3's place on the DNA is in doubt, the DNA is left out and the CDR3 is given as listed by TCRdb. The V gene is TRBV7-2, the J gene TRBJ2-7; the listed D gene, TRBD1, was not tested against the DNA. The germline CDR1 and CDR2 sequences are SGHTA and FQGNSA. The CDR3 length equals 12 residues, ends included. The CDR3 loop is CASSLSQGRAVI.

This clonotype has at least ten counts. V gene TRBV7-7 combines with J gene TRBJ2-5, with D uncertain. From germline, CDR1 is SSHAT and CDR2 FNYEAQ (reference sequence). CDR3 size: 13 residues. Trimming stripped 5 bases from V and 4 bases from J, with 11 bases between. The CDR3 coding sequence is TGTGCCAGCAGCGCGGTCGGGCGAGAGACCCAGTACTTC. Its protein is CASSAVGRETQYF. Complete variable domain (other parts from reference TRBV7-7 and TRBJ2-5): GAGVSQSPRYKVTKRGQDVTLRCDPISSHATLYWYQQALGQGPEFLTYFNYEAQPDKSGLPSDRFSAERPEGSISTLTIQRTEQRDSAMYRCASSAVGRETQYFGPGTRLLVL.

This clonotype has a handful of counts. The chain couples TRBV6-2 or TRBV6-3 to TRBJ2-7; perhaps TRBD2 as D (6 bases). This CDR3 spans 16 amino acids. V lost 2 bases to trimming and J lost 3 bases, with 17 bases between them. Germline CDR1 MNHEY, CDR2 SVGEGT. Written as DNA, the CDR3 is TGTGCCAGCAGTTACCATTTGGGGGGAATCGACTACGAGCAGTACTTC. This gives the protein CASSYHLGGIDYEQYF.

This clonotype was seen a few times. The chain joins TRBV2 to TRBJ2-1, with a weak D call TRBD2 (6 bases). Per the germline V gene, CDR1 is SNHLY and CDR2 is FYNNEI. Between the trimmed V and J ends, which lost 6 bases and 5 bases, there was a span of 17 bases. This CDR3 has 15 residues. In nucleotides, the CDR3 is TGTGCCAGCAGGGGAGGACTCGAACCCAACAATGAGCAGTTCTTC. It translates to CASRGGLEPNNEQFF.

CDR3 sequence: CASSRETGGMWTEAFF. CDR3 nucleotide sequence: TGTGCCAGCTCACGGGAAACAGGGGGGATGTGGACTGAAGCTTTCTTT. V and J are TRBV18 and TRBJ1-1; 8 positions agree with TRBD1. From germline, CDR1 is KGHSH and CDR2 LQKENI. With 4 bases clipped from V and 5 bases from J, the junction kept 12 bases outside the gene matches. The CDR3 loop spans 16 amino acids.

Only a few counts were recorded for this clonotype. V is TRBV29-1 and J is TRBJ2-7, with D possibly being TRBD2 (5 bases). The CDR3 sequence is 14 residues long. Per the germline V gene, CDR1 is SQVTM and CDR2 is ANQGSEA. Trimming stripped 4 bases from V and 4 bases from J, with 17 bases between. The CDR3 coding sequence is TGCAGCGTTGTGAATAGCGTGCTGCTGTACGAGCAGTACTTC. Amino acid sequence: CSVVNSVLLYEQYF.

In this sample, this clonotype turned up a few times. The CDR3 coding sequence is TGTGCCAGCTTACCAGTAGAGATCTGCGAGCAGTACTTC. This gives the protein CASLPVEICEQYF. V and J are TRBV6-2 or TRBV6-3 and TRBJ2-7; D is unclear. Germline CDR1 MNHEY, CDR2 SVGEGT. CDR3 length: 13 amino acids. V gave up 8 bases and J gave up 6 bases, with 17 bases separating them.

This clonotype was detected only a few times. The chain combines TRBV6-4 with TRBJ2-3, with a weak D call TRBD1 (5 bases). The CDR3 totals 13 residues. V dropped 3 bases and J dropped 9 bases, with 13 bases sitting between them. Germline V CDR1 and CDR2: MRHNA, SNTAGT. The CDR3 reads CASSESGQGTQYF. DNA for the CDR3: TGTGCCAGCAGTGAGTCTGGCCAGGGAACGCAGTATTTT.

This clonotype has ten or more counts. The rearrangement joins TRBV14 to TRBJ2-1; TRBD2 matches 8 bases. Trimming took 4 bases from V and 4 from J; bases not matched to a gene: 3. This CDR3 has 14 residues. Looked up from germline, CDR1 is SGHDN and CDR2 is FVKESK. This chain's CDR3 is CASSRTSGYNEQFF. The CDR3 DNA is TGTGCCAGCAGCCGCACTAGCGGATACAATGAGCAGTTCTTC.

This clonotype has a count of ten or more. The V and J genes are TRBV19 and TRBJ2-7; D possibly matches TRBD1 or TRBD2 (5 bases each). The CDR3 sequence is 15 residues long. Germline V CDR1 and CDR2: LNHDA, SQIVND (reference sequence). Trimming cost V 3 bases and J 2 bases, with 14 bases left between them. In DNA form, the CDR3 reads TGTGCCAGTAGTATCCCCGGGACGGGAACCTACGAGCAGTACTTC. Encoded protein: CASSIPGTGTYEQYF.

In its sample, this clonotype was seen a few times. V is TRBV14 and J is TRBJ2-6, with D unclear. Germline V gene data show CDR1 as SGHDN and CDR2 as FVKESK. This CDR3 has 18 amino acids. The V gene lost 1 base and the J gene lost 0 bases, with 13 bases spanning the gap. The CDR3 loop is CASSQVTNTFSGANVLTF. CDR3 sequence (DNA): TGTGCCAGCAGCCAAGTGACAAATACCTTCTCTGGGGCCAACGTCCTGACTTTC.

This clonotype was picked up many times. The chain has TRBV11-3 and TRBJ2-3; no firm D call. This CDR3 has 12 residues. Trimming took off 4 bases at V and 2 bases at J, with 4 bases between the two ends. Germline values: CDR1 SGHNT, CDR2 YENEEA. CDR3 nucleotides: TGTGCCAGCAGCTCGACCACAGATACGCAGTATTTT. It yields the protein CASSSTTDTQYF.

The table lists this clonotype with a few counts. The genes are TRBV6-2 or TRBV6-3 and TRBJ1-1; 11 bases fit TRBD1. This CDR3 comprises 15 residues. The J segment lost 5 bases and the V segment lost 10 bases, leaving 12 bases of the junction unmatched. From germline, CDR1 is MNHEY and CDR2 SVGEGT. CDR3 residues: CATWTGGSARTEAFF. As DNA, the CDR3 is TGTGCCACCTGGACAGGGGGCTCAGCGAGGACTGAAGCTTTCTTT.

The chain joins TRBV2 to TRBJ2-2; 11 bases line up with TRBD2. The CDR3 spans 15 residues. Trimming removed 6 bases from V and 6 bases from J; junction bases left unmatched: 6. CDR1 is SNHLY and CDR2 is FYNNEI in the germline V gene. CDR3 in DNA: TGTGCCAGCAGCCAACTAGCGGGAGTCCCCGGGGAGCTGTTTTTT. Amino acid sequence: CASSQLAGVPGELFF.

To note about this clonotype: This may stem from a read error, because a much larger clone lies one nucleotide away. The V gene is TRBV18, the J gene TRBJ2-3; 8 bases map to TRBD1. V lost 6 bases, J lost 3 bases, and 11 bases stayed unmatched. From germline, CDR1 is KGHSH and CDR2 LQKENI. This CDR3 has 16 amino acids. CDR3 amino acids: CASSRGGQGRTDTQYF. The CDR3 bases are TGTGCCAGCTCCCGCGGCGGACAGGGTAGAACAGATACGCAGTATTTT.

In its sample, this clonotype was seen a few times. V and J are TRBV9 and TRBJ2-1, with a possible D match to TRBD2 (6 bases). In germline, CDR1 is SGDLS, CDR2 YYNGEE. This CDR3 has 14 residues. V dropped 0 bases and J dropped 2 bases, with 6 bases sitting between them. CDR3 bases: TGTGCCAGCAGCGTAGGCGGGGCCTACAATGAGCAGTTCTTC. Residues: CASSVGGAYNEQFF.

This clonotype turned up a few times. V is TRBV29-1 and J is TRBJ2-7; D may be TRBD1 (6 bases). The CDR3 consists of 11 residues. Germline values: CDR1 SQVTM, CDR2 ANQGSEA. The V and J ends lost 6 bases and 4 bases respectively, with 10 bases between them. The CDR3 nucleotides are TGCAGCGTCCTGGGGGCGTACGAGCAGTACTTC. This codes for CSVLGAYEQYF.

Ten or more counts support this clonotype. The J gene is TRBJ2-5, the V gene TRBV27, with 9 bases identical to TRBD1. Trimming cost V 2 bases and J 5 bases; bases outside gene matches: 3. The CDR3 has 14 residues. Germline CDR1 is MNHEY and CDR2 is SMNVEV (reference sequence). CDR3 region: CASSLTGGIETQYF. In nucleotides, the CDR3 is TGTGCCAGCAGTTTAACAGGGGGCATTGAGACCCAGTACTTC.

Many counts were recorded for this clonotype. This CDR3 is CSARDPRLAGSPEQFF. The CDR3 bases are TGCAGTGCTAGAGATCCCCGGCTAGCGGGATCACCTGAGCAGTTCTTC. The V call is TRBV20-1, the J call TRBJ2-1; 9 nucleotides line up with TRBD2. CDR1 and CDR2 (germline): DFQATT, SNEGSKA (reference sequence). V was pared by 0 bases and J by 9 bases, with 12 bases of the junction left unmatched. CDR3 length equals 16 residues.

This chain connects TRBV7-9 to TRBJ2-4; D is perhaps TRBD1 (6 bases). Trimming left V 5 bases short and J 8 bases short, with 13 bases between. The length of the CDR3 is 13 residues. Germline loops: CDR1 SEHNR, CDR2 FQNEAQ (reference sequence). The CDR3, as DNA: TGTGCCAGCAGCCCCAGGGGCGGGTACATTCAGTACTTC. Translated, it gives CASSPRGGYIQYF.

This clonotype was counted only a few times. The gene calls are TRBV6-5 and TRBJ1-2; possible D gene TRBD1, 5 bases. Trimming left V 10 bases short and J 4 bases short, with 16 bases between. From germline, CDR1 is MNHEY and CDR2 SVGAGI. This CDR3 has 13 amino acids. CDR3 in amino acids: CATVGPLVYGYTF. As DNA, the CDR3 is TGTGCCACCGTGGGGCCTTTGGTCTATGGCTACACCTTC.

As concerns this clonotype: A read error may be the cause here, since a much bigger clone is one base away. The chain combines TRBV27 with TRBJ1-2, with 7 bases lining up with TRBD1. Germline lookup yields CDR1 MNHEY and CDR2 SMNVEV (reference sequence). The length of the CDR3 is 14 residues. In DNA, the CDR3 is TGTGCCAGCAGTTTATCCACAGGGGTCTATGGCCACACCTTC. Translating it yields CASSLSTGVYGHTF.

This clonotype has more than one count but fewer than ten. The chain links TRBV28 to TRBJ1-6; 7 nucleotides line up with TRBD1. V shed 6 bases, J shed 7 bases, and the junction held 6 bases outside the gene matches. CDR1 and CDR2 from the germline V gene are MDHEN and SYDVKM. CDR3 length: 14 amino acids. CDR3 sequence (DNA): TGTGCCAGCAGACGTGGGACAGTAAATTCACCCCTCCACTTT. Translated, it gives CASRRGTVNSPLHF.

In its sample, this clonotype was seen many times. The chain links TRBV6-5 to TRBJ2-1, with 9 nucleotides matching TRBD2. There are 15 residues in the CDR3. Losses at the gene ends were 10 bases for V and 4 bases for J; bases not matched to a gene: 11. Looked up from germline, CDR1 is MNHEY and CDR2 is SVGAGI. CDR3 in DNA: TGTGCCATTCGTTCGGCGGGAGGGGTATACAATGAGCAGTTCTTC. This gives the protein CAIRSAGGVYNEQFF.

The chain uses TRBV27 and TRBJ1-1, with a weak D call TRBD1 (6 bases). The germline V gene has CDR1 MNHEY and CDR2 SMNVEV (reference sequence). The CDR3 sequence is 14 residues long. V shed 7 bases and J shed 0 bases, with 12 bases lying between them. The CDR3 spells CASIKRGMNTEAFF. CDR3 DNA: TGTGCCAGCATCAAAAGGGGGATGAACACTGAAGCTTTCTTT.

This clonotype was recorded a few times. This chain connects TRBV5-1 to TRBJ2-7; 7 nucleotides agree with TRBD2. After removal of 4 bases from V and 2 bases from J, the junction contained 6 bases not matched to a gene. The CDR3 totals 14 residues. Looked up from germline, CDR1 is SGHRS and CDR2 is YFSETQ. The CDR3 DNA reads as TGCGCCAGCAGCGAAGCGGGACCGACCTACGAGCAGTACTTC. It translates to CASSEAGPTYEQYF.

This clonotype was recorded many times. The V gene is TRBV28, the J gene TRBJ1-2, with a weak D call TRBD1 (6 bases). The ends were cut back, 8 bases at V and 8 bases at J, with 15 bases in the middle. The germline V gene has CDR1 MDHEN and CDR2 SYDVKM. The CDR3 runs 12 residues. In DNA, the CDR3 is TGTGCCAGCTTTGGGGGGCTAAAGGGCTACACCTTC. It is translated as CASFGGLKGYTF.